This T cell receptor (beta chain) was documented in a study of Ad26.COV2.S vaccination and SARS-CoV-2 variants. TCRdb's table, derived via immunoSEQ multiplex PCR, lists solely in-frame clones and lacks some. The sample has 360,000 or so clones, about 91% seen once. Regarding treatment: some 20 received Ad26.COV2.S at low or high dose, single or two shots; about 5 received placebo; per-sample allocation not given. It was on day 63 after the first vaccine or placebo injection that samples were taken. The receptor was derived from a person aged 18-65 years who received the Ad26.COV2.S COVID-19 vaccine or a placebo. Sequenced here: peripheral blood, sampled in a trial of Ad26.COV2.S vaccine versus placebo.

The chain's CDR3 is CASSSPRELFF. The CDR3, as DNA: TGCGCCAGCAGCAGCCCCCGGGAGCTGTTTTTT. The J gene is TRBJ2-2, the V gene TRBV5-1; no definite D call. CDR3 length: 11 residues. Between the trimmed V and J ends, which lost 4 bases and 9 bases, there was a span of 7 bases. Germline values: CDR1 SGHRS, CDR2 YFSETQ.